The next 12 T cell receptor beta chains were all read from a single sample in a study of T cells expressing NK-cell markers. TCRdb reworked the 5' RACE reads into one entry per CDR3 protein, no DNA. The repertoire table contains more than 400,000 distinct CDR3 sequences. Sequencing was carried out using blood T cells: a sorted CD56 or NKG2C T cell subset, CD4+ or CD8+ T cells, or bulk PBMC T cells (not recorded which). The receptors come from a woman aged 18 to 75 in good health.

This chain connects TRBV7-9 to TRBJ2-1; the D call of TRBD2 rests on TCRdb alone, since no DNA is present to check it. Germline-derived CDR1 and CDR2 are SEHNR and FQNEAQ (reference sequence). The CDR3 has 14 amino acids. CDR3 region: CASSFLLAGEEQFF. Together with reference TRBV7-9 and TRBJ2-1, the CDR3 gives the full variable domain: DTGVSQNPRHKITKRGQNVTFRCDPISEHNRLYWYRQTLGQGPEFLTYFQNEAQLEKSRLLSDRFSAERPKGSFSTLEIQRTEQGDSAMYLCASSFLLAGEEQFFGPGTRLTVL.

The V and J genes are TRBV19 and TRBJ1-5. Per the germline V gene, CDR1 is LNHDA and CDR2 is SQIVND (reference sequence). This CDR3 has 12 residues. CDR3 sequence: CASSIFQQPQHF. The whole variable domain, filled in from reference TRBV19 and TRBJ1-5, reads DGGITQSPKYLFRKEGQNVTLSCEQNLNHDAMYWYRQDPGQGLRLIYYSQIVNDFQKGDIAEGYSVSREKKESFPLTVTSAQKNPTAFYLCASSIFQQPQHFGDGTRLSIL.

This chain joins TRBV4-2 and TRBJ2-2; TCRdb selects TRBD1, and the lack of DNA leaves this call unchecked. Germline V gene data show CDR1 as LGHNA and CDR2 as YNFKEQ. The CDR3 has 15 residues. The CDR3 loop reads CASSRGGPNTGELFF.

The CDR3 sequence: CASSVAVGTEAFF. This chain joins TRBV9 and TRBJ1-1. CDR3 length: 13 residues. Germline CDR1 reads SGDLS; CDR2 reads YYNGEE.

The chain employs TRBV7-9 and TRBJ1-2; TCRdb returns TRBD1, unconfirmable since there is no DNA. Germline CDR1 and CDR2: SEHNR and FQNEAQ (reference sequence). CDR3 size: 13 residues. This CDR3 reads CASSRSREYGYTF.

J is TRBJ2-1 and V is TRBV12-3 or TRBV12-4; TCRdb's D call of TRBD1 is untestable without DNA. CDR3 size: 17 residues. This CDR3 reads CASSYEGVGSPNNEQFF.

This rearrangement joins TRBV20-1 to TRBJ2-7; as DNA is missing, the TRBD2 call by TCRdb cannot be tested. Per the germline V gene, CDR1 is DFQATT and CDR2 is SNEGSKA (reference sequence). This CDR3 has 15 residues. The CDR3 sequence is CSAGPQRELEYEQYF.

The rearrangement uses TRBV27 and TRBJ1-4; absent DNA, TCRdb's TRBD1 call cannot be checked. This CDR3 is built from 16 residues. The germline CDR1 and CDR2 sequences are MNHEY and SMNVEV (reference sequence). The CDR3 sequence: CASSPLGLRGNEKLFF.

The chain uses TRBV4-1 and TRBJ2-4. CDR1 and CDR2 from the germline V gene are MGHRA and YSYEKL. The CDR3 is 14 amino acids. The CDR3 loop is CASSPTVAKNIQYF.

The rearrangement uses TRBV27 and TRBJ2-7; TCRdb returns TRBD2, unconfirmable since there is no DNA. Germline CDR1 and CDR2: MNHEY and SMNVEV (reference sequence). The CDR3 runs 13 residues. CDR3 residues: CASMGLAPYEQYF.

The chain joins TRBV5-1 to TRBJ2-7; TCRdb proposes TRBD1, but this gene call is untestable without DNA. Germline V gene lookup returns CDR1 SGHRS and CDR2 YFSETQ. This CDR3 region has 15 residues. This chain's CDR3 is CASSSTTGASYEQYF.

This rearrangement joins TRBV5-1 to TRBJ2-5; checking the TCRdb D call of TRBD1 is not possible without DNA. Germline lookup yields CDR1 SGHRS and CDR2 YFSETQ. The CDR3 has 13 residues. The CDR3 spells CASSTTGVGTQYF.